The 14 T cell receptor beta chains in this list originate from one sample, sequenced in a study of identical twins. MiXCR, applied by TCRdb to the 5' RACE reads, yields one record per CDR3 protein. The data contain approximately 300,000 distinct CDR3 sequences, 8.5% to 9.5% of them singletons. This same sample was also part of a study on yellow fever vaccine responses in identical twins.

Sequencing used CD8+ T cells sorted from blood. The receptor source for this set is a woman aged 18-29 years in good health.

Concerning this clonotype: The junction shows a germline mismatch at one end, possibly a read error. This rearrangement joins TRBV6-1 to TRBJ2-5, with D unresolved. CDR1 and CDR2 (germline): MNHNS, SASEGT. This CDR3 is built from 15 residues. As DNA, the CDR3 is TGTGCCAGCAGTGCCGACTGGTATCCCAAAGAGAACCAGTACTTC. Translated, it gives CASSADWYPKENQYF.

This clonotype was picked up many times. The gene calls are TRBV20-1 and TRBJ2-7; 8 bases are shared with TRBD2. Unmatched junction bases numbered 25, after V lost 5 bases and J lost 4 bases. The CDR3 consists of 19 residues. CDR1 DFQATT and CDR2 SNEGSKA come from the germline V gene (reference sequence). The CDR3: CSAPKPPWTSRAGEYEQYF. Here the CDR3 DNA reads TGCAGTGCTCCCAAACCGCCGTGGACTAGCAGGGCTGGGGAGTACGAGCAGTACTTC.

This clonotype has more than one count but fewer than ten. The chain recombines TRBV24-1 with TRBJ2-7; 16 positions agree with TRBD2. The junction had 11 bases not matched to a gene; V was cut back by 1 base and J by 3 bases. Germline values: CDR1 KGHDR, CDR2 SFDVKD. There are 20 residues in the CDR3. The CDR3 DNA is TGTGCCACCAGTGATTTACCGGGACTAGCGGGAGGGCCGAGATACTACGAGCAGTACTTC. This gives the protein CATSDLPGLAGGPRYYEQYF.

This clonotype was counted between two and nine times. The V call is TRBV12-3 or TRBV12-4, the J call TRBJ2-2; D remains ambiguous. V was cut by 2 bases and J by 5 bases, with 6 bases left in between. This CDR3 contains 13 residues. In nucleotides, the CDR3 is TGTGCCAGCAGTTTATTAGAGACCGGGGAGCTGTTTTTT. Translated, it gives CASSLLETGELFF.

This clonotype has only a few counts. The chain recombines TRBV21-1 with TRBJ2-2; TRBD2, as called in the table, went unchecked against the DNA. TRBV21-1 is flagged as a pseudogene. The CDR3 loop spans 13 amino acids. The CDR3 DNA is TGTGCCAGCATTCCGGGACTCCCGGCCAGGCTGTTTTTT. Its translation: CASIPGLPARLFF.

This clonotype was seen a handful of times. The V call is TRBV6-2 or TRBV6-3, the J call TRBJ2-5, with unresolved D. The CDR3 runs to 16 residues. Trimming pared 5 bases from V and 0 bases from J, leaving 16 bases between. The germline V gene encodes CDR1 MNHEY and CDR2 SVGEGT. CDR3 nucleotides: TGTGCCAGCAGTCCCTCTGCTGGGCCGGACCAAGAGACCCAGTACTTC. Translated: CASSPSAGPDQETQYF.

The chain combines TRBV7-9 with TRBJ2-1, with a tentative D call TRBD2 (6 bases). The CDR3 extends over 16 amino acids. Per germline, CDR1 SEHNR and CDR2 FQNEAQ (reference sequence). The V end was cut by 3 bases, the J end by 0 bases, with 12 bases between. The CDR3 is CASSFTAGSSYNEQFF. CDR3 coding DNA: TGTGCCAGCAGCTTTACGGCGGGGAGCTCCTACAATGAGCAGTTCTTC.

The chain carries TRBV10-1 and TRBJ2-3, with D possibly matching TRBD2 (5 bases). Germline CDR1 reads WNHNN; CDR2 reads SYGVQD (reference sequence). The length of the CDR3 is 13 residues. Trimming took 4 bases from V and 2 from J, leaving 7 bases between them. The CDR3 spells CASSARDTDTQYF. The DNA of the CDR3 is TGCGCCAGCAGTGCCCGGGACACAGATACGCAGTATTTT.

Many counts were recorded for this clonotype. The V gene is TRBV6-1, the J gene TRBJ2-7, with TRBD2 identical over 7 bases. The V and J ends lost 7 bases and 2 bases, in that order; junction bases with no gene match: 11. The CDR3 covers 15 residues. Germline CDR1 is MNHNS and CDR2 is SASEGT. The CDR3 DNA reads as TGTGCCAGCACCGACCCGGGACTAATTCCCTACGAGCAGTACTTC. Its protein is CASTDPGLIPYEQYF.

In its sample, this clonotype was seen a few times. The chain is built from TRBV4-3 and TRBJ1-6; possible D gene TRBD1, 6 bases. With 0 bases removed from V and 10 bases from J, the gap between germline ends came to 13 bases. Germline V CDR1 and CDR2: LGHNA, YSLEER. This CDR3 has 15 residues. The CDR3 nucleotides are TGCGCCAGCAGCCAAGACTACGAGGGACACTCACCCCTCCACTTT. It translates to CASSQDYEGHSPLHF.

This clonotype was observed a few times. The chain links TRBV6-2 or TRBV6-3 to TRBJ2-5, with TRBD2 as a possible D gene (5 bases). Trimming shortened V by 5 bases and J by 2 bases, and 15 bases separated the two germline ends. Germline CDR1 and CDR2: MNHEY and SVGEGT. The CDR3 extends over 15 amino acids. The CDR3 DNA is TGTGCCAGCAGTCCACGGGGAACAGCTCAAGAGACCCAGTACTTC. It translates to CASSPRGTAQETQYF.

The chain links TRBV7-9 to TRBJ2-7, with 11 bases fitting TRBD2. Trimming took 5 bases from V and 2 from J; bases not matched to a gene: 8. Germline V gives CDR1 SEHNR, CDR2 FQNEAQ (reference sequence). There are 16 residues in the CDR3. As DNA, the CDR3 is TGTGCCAGCAGCAAACCGAGACTAGCGGGAACCTACGAGCAGTACTTC. Translation: CASSKPRLAGTYEQYF.

V is TRBV11-3 and J is TRBJ2-5; D is unresolved. The CDR3 length is 14 residues. V lost 1 base and J 2 bases, leaving 8 bases between the germline ends. Germline values: CDR1 SGHNT, CDR2 YENEEA. For the CDR3, the DNA is TGTGCCAGCAGCTTAGTGAGGTTTCAAGAGACCCAGTACTTC. Its protein is CASSLVRFQETQYF.

The V gene is TRBV10-3, the J gene TRBJ1-6, with D perhaps TRBD1 (6 bases). There are 14 residues in the CDR3. Trimming stripped 7 bases from V and 10 bases from J, with 17 bases between. Germline V lookup: CDR1 ENHRY, CDR2 SYGVKD. The DNA of the CDR3 is TGTGCCATCACCTCCGACAGGCGGTTATCACCCCTCCACTTT. Protein sequence: CAITSDRRLSPLHF.